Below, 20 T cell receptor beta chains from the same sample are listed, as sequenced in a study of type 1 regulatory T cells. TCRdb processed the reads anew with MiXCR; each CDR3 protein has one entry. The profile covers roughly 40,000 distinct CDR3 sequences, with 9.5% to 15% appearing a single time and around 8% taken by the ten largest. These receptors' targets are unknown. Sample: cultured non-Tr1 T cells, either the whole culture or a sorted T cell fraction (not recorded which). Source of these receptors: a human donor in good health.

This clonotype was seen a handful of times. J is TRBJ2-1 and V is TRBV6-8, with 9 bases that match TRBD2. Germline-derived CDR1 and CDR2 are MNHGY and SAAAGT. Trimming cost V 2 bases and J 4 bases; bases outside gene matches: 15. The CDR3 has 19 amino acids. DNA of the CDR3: TGTGCCAGCAGTTACCCAACAGGGGCCCTAGCGGGATTGTACAATGAGCAGTTCTTC. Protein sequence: CASSYPTGALAGLYNEQFF.

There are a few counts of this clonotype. The DNA for the CDR3 is TGTGCCAGTAGCATCGACAGCTTTAGCAATCAGCCCCAGCATTTT. It specifies CASSIDSFSNQPQHF. J is TRBJ1-5 and V is TRBV19; D is perhaps TRBD1 (5 bases). V gave up 6 bases and J gave up 0 bases, with 12 bases separating them. CDR3 size: 15 residues. CDR1 is LNHDA, CDR2 SQIVND, per germline (reference sequence).

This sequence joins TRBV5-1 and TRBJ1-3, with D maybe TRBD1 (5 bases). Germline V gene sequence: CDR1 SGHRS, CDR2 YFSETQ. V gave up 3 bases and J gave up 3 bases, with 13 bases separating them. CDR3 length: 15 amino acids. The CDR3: CASSSQGTFGNTIYF. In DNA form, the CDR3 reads TGCGCCAGCAGCTCACAAGGGACCTTTGGAAACACCATATATTTT.

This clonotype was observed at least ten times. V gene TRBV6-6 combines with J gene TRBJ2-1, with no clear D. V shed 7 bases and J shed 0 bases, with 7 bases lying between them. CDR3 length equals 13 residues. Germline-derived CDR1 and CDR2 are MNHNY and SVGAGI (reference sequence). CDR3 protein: CASMAYSYNEQFF. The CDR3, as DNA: TGTGCCAGCATGGCGTACTCCTACAATGAGCAGTTCTTC.

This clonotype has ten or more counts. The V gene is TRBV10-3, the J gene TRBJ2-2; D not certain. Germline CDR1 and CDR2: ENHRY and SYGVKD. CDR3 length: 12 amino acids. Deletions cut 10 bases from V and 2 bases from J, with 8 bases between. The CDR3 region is CATRLNTGELFF. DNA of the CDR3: TGTGCCACCCGACTTAACACCGGGGAGCTGTTTTTT.

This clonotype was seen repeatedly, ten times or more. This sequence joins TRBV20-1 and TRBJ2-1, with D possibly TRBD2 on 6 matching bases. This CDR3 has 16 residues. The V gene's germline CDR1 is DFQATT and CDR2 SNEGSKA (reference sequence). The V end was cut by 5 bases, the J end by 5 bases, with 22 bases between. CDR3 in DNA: TGCAGTGCTGAAAGGTCCGGAGGGAGGAGAGACAATGAGCAGTTCTTC. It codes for CSAERSGGRRDNEQFF.

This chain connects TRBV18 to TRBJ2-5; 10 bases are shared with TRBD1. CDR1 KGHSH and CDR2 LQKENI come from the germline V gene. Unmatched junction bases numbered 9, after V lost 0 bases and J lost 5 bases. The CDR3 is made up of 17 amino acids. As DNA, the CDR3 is TGTGCCAGCTCACCACCATCCGGGACAGGGGAGAGGGAGACCCAGTACTTC. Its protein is CASSPPSGTGERETQYF.

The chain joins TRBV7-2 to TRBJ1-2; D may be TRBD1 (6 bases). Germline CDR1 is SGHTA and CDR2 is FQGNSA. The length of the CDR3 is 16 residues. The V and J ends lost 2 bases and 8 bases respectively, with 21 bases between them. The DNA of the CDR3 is TGTGCCAGCAGCTTATCGGGGGCAGTCCAGGATGGAGGCTACACCTTC. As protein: CASSLSGAVQDGGYTF.

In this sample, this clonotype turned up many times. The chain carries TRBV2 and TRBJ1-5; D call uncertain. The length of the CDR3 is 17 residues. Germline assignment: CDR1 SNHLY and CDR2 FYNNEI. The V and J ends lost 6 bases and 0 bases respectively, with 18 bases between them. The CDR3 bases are TGTGCCAGCAGCGGATTATTATCGGTGGTTAGCAATCAGCCCCAGCATTTT. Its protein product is CASSGLLSVVSNQPQHF.

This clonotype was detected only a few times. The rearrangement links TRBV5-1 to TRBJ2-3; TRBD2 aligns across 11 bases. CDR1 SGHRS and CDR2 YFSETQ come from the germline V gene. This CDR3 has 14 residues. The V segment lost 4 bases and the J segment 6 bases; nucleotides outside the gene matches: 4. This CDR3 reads CASSGTSGRDTQYF. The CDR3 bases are TGCGCCAGCAGCGGGACTAGCGGAAGGGATACGCAGTATTTT. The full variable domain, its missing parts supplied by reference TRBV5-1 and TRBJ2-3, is KAGVTQTPRYLIKTRGQQVTLSCSPISGHRSVSWYQQTPGQGLQFLFEYFSETQRNKGNFPGRFSGRQFSNSRSEMNVSTLELGDSALYLCASSGTSGRDTQYFGPGTRLTVL.

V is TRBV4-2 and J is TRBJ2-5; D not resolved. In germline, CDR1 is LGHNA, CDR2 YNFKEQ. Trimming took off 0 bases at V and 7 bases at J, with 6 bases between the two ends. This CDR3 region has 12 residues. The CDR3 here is CASSQDWTTQYF. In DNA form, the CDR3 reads TGTGCCAGCAGCCAAGATTGGACGACCCAGTACTTC.

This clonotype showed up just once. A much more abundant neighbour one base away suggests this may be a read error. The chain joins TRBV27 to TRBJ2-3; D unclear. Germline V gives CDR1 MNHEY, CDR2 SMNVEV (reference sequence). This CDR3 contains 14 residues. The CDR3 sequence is CANSFQDSTDTQYF. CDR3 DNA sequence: TGTGCCAACAGTTTTCAAGACTCCACAGATACGCAGTATTTT.

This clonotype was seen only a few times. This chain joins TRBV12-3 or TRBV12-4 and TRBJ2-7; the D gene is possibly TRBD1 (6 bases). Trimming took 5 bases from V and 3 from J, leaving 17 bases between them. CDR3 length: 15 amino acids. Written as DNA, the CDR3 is TGTGCCAGCAGTAAATCAAGGACAGTAGGCTACGAGCAGTACTTC. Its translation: CASSKSRTVGYEQYF.

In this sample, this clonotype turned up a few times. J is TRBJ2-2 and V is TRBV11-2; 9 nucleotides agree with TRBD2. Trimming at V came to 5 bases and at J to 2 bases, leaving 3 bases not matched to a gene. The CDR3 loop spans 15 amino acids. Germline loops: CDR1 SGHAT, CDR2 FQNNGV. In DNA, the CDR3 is TGTGCCAGCAGCAATAGCGGGAGTAACACCGGGGAGCTGTTTTTT. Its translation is CASSNSGSNTGELFF.

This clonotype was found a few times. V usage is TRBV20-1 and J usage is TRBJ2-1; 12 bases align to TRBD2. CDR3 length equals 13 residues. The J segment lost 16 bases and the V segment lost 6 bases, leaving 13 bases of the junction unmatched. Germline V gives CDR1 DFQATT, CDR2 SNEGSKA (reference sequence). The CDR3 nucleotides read TGCAGTGCCCTCCGGACTAGCGGGAAGGGGGAATTCTTC. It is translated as CSALRTSGKGEFF.

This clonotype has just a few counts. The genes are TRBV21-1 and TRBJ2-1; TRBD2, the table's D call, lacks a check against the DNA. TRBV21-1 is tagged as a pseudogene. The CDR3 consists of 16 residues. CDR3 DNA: TGTGCCAGCAGCAAAGCGCAGCGGGAACCCTACAATGAGCAGTTCTTC. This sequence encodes CASSKAQREPYNEQFF.

For the CDR3, the DNA is TGTGCCAGCAGTACCGGGACAGGGCTTCACAATGAGCAGTTCTTC. Residues: CASSTGTGLHNEQFF. V usage is TRBV4-2 and J usage is TRBJ2-1, with 9 bases fitting TRBD1. The CDR3 is made up of 15 amino acids. Losses at the gene ends were 6 bases for V and 5 bases for J; bases not matched to a gene: 8. Per germline, CDR1 LGHNA and CDR2 YNFKEQ.

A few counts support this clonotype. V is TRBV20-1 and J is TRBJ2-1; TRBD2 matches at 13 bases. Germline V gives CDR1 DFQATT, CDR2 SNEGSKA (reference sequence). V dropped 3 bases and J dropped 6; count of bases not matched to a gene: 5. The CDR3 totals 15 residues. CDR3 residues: CSASGLAGDGNEQFF. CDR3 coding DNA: TGCAGTGCTAGCGGACTAGCGGGAGACGGCAATGAGCAGTTCTTC.

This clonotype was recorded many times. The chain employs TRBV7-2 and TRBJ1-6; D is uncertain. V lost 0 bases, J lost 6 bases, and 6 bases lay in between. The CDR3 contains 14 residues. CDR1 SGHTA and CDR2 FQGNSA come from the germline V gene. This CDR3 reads CASSLAGFNSPLHF. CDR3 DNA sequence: TGTGCCAGCAGCTTAGCGGGATTTAATTCACCCCTCCACTTT.

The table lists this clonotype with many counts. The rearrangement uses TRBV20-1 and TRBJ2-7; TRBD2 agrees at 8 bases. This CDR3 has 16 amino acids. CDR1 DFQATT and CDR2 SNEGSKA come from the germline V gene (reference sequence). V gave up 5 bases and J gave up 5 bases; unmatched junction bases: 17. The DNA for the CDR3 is TGCAGTGCTCCGCGGGCTAGCGGGTCGATTAGCAACGAGCAGTACTTC. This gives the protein CSAPRASGSISNEQYF.